The rows below give T cell receptor beta chains drawn from one sample of a study of blood T cell repertoires in COVID-19. Method: immunoSEQ multiplex PCR; TCRdb's copy keeps in-frame clones and lacks some. The sample has a few hundred thousand clones, around 85% seen once. Sequencing was carried out using peripheral blood. These receptors were taken from a human donor in a cohort sampled during active COVID-19. Each CDR3 is given with its conserved first and last residue. D genes are given only for firm matches. Only part of the rows carry a size: once, few, many, or a class if the clone is expanded.

V gene	D gene	CDR3 length	J gene	clone size	CDR3 DNA	CDR3 protein
TRBV10-3	-	14	TRBJ1-1	-	TGTGCCACCACGGAGTTTGCGGCGAACACTGAAGCTTTCTTT	CATTEFAANTEAFF
TRBV7-3	-	15	TRBJ1-6	-	TGTGCCAGCAGCTTAAAGGCGGACTATAATTCACCCCTCCACTTT	CASSLKADYNSPLHF
TRBV2	-	13	TRBJ2-5	-	TGTGCCAGGGGCAGGGGAGGGCAAGAGACCCAGTACTTC	CARGRGGQETQYF
TRBV7-2	-	13	TRBJ1-6	-	TGTGCCAGCAGCTTAATGGACAGTTCACCCCTCCACTTT	CASSLMDSSPLHF
TRBV2	TRBD1	14	TRBJ1-4	-	TGTGCCGCCACAGGGGTGGCAACTAATGAAAAACTGTTTTTT	CAATGVATNEKLFF
TRBV11-3	-	15	TRBJ2-2	-	TGTGCCAGCAGCTTAGCCCGCGGAGCTACCGGGGAGCTGTTTTTT	CASSLARGATGELFF
TRBV29-1	TRBD1	17	TRBJ2-7	-	TGCAGCGTTGAAGATCAGGAGAGACAGGGGGCTCTCCACGAGCAGTACTTC	CSVEDQERQGALHEQYF
TRBV6-5	TRBD2	15	TRBJ2-1	-	TGTGCCACCCTGGGCGGCGGGAGCTCCTACAATGAGCAGTTCTTC	CATLGGGSSYNEQFF
TRBV5-1	TRBD1	14	TRBJ2-2	-	TGCGCCAGCCTTTCACAGGGGGCAGGCGGGGAGCTGTTTTTT	CASLSQGAGGELFF
TRBV7-3	TRBD2	16	TRBJ2-1	-	TGTGCCAGCAGCTTAACCATAGCGGGGGGTCGCGATGAGCAGTTCTTC	CASSLTIAGGRDEQFF
TRBV24-1	-	17	TRBJ2-1	-	TGTGCCACCAGTGATCAAAGGCAGGGAGGTTACAACAATGAGCAGTTCTTC	CATSDQRQGGYNNEQFF
TRBV15	-	16	TRBJ1-2	-	TGTGCCACCAGCAGTGGGCCCGACGGCCAAAACTATGGCTACACCTTC	CATSSGPDGQNYGYTF
TRBV12-5	-	14	TRBJ1-1	-	TGTGCTAGTGGTTTGGAAGGGAGGGGCACTGAAGCTTTCTTT	CASGLEGRGTEAFF
TRBV7-6	TRBD1	14	TRBJ2-5	-	TGTGCCAGCAGCTTGACAGGGCTGCAAGAGACCCAGTACTTC	CASSLTGLQETQYF
TRBV14	-	12	TRBJ2-1	-	TGTGCCAGCAGCCAATTCAGGGATGAGCAGTTCTTC	CASSQFRDEQFF
TRBV4-1	TRBD2	15	TRBJ2-3	-	TGCGCCAGCAGCCAGAGCGCGGGGGGCACAGATACGCAGTATTTT	CASSQSAGGTDTQYF
TRBV5-1	-	16	TRBJ1-1	-	TGCGCCAGCAGCTTGTCCCTGGGGGCGATGAACACTGAAGCTTTCTTT	CASSLSLGAMNTEAFF
TRBV11-3	-	15	TRBJ2-1	-	TGTGCCAGCAGCTTAGATCTCGGCTCCTACAATGAGCAGTTCTTC	CASSLDLGSYNEQFF
TRBV19	TRBD1	17	TRBJ1-5	-	TGTGCCAGTAGTACCCAGACAGGGGGGTATAGCAATCAGCCCCAGCATTTT	CASSTQTGGYSNQPQHF
TRBV24-1	TRBD1	14	TRBJ1-2	-	TGTGCCACCAGTGAAACGGGACAGAACTATGGCTACACCTTC	CATSETGQNYGYTF
TRBV25-1	TRBD1	15	TRBJ2-2	-	TGTGCCAGCAGTGGAGGACAGGGAAGGGCCGGGGAGCTGTTTTTT	CASSGGQGRAGELFF
TRBV9	TRBD1	15	TRBJ1-1	-	TGTGCCAGCAGCGCCCCAGGGGGGCGGAACACTGAAGCTTTCTTT	CASSAPGGRNTEAFF
TRBV6-5	TRBD1	14	TRBJ1-3	-	TGTGCCATCGAGTCAGGGGGCTCTGGAAACACCATATATTTT	CAIESGGSGNTIYF
TRBV30	-	14	TRBJ1-5	few	TGTGCCTGGAGTTCCGGGAATAGCAATCAGCCCCAGCATTTT	CAWSSGNSNQPQHF
TRBV5-8	-	11	TRBJ1-5	-	TGTGCCAGCAGCCGGAGGGGGCCCCAGCATTTT	CASSRRGPQHF
TRBV5-5	-	14	TRBJ1-2	-	TGTGCCAGCCGGGGGACCGGGGCGTGGAATGGCTACACCTTC	CASRGTGAWNGYTF
TRBV20-1	TRBD1	14	TRBJ1-2	-	TGCAGTGCTAGTTGGCAGGGGGAGAAATATGGCTACACCTTC	CSASWQGEKYGYTF
TRBV30	TRBD1	15	TRBJ2-2	-	TGTGCCTGGAGCCTGGGACAGGGTAACACCGGGGAGCTGTTTTTT	CAWSLGQGNTGELFF
TRBV7-8	-	16	TRBJ2-1	-	TGTGCCAGCAGCTTAGATGGACTGGGATCCTACAATGAGCAGTTCTTC	CASSLDGLGSYNEQFF
TRBV29-1	-	14	TRBJ2-7	-	TGCAGCGTTGAAGATTCGGATACAGGTAACGAGCAGTACTTC	CSVEDSDTGNEQYF
TRBV27	-	15	TRBJ2-7	-	TGTGCCAGCAGTCCCCGACTTCTGAGCTCCTACGAGCAGTACTTC	CASSPRLLSSYEQYF
TRBV7-8	-	13	TRBJ2-7	-	TGTGCCAGCAGTTTAGGGGCGGGGGCCGAGCAGTACTTC	CASSLGAGAEQYF
TRBV10-3	-	14	TRBJ2-1	-	TGTGCCATCAGTGAGTCGACTACACTGGATGAGCAGTTCTTC	CAISESTTLDEQFF
TRBV19	-	14	TRBJ1-1	-	TGTGCCAGTAGTATGGGTCCTAGCAGCACTGAAGCTTTCTTT	CASSMGPSSTEAFF
TRBV5-1	TRBD1	15	TRBJ2-7	-	TGCGCCAGCAGCTTGTACAGGGGGCCTTCCTACGAGCAGTACTTC	CASSLYRGPSYEQYF